This T cell receptor beta chain came from a study of Graves' ophthalmopathy and Graves' hyperthyroidism. About the research overall: A follow-up of 18 months without ophthalmopathy meant that hyperthyroidism was stable.

TCR beta CDR3 regions were amplified from RNA transcripts. Amplification began with first-round RT-PCR using HTBI primers, then second-round multiplex PCR was performed. TCRdb fed the multiplex PCR reads into MiXCR, producing one record per CDR3 protein. The data hold 580,000 or so distinct CDR3 sequences, with about 35% observed a single time. V shed 8 bases, J shed 1 base, and the junction held 10 bases outside the gene matches. The CDR3 extends over 15 amino acids. Germline lookup yields CDR1 MNHNY and CDR2 SVGAGI (reference sequence). The table lists this clonotype with many counts. Sequencing was done on a sample of peripheral blood or thyroid tissue (not recorded which). The chain combines TRBV6-6 with TRBJ2-5, with 7 bases fitting TRBD2. The clonotype was recovered from an adult man with Graves' hyperthyroidism. CDR3: CASYNSGALQETQYF. DNA for the CDR3: TGTGCCAGCTACAACAGCGGGGCACTCCAAGAGACCCAGTACTTC.